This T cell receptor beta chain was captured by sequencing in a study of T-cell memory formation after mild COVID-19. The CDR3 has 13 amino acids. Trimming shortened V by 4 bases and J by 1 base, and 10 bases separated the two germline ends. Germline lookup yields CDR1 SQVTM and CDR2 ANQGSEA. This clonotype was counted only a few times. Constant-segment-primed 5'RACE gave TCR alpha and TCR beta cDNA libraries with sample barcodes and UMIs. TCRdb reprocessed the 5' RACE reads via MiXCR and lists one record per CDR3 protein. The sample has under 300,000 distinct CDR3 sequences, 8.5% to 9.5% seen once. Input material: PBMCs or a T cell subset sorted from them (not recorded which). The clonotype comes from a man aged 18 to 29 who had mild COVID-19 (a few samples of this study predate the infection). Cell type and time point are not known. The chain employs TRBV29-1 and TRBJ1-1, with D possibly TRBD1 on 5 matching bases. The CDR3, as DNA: TGCAGCGTTGGCGACAGACCGAACACTGAAGCTTTCTTT. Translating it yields CSVGDRPNTEAFF.